Each of the 22 T cell receptor beta chains below was sequenced from the same sample in a study of shared clonotypes between healthy human individuals (TCRdb year 2020). The library was built by means of the immunoSEQ multiplex PCR assay. TCRdb took over this immuneACCESS table, retaining in-frame rearrangements with V and J assigned. Such tables are incomplete; in checked studies, under half of the missing clones stem from an unresolved V gene, and the remainder is unexplained. This sample comprises millions of clones, 85% to 95% of them detected only once. Of the sample, around 0.15% is held by the ten largest clones. Specimen: naive CD4+ T cells sorted from blood. The cell subset or site label on this specimen signifies: CD45RA+ positively selected. The receptors come from a man younger than 30 in good health.

J is TRBJ2-7 and V is TRBV18; 8 bases align to TRBD2. The V and J ends lost 1 base and 5 bases, in that order; junction bases with no gene match: 7. Per germline, CDR1 KGHSH and CDR2 LQKENI. The CDR3 has 15 residues. Written as DNA, the CDR3 is TGTGCCAGCTCACCACAAGGACTAGCTAACAACGAGCAGTACTTC. Translating it yields CASSPQGLANNEQYF.

The chain recombines TRBV6-1 with TRBJ2-1, with D uncertain. Trimming took off 6 bases at V and 0 bases at J, with 6 bases between the two ends. This CDR3 is 13 amino acids long. In germline, CDR1 is MNHNS, CDR2 SASEGT. CDR3: CASRVFSYNEQFF. The CDR3 region has the DNA TGTGCCAGCAGAGTATTCTCCTACAATGAGCAGTTCTTC.

To note about this clone: At the DNA level, this CDR3 is encoded by other sequences in the same sample as well. The gene calls are TRBV2 and TRBJ2-3; D is undetermined. Germline V gives CDR1 SNHLY, CDR2 FYNNEI. The CDR3 length is 12 residues. V gave up 2 bases and J gave up 6 bases, with 6 bases separating them. The CDR3 is CASSELVDTQYF. CDR3 bases: TGTGCCAGCAGTGAATTGGTGGATACGCAGTATTTT.

V is TRBV5-1 and J is TRBJ2-5; 12 bases fit TRBD2. The J segment lost 5 bases and the V segment lost 7 bases, leaving 3 bases of the junction unmatched. The CDR3 has 13 amino acids. CDR1 is SGHRS and CDR2 is YFSETQ in the germline V gene. The chain's CDR3 is CASETSGGETQYF. DNA for the CDR3: TGCGCCAGCGAGACTAGCGGGGGTGAGACCCAGTACTTC.

This sequence joins TRBV2 and TRBJ2-7; weak D call: TRBD2 (5 bases). The CDR3 covers 11 residues. V was clipped by 7 bases and J by 7 bases, with 11 bases between them. The germline CDR1 and CDR2 sequences are SNHLY and FYNNEI. Here the CDR3 DNA reads TGTGCCAGCACGAGCGGCTGGGAGCAGTACTTC. Translated: CASTSGWEQYF.

V gene TRBV25-1 combines with J gene TRBJ2-3, with 8 nucleotides matching TRBD1. The length of the CDR3 is 15 residues. V dropped 3 bases and J dropped 0; count of bases not matched to a gene: 2. Germline V gene sequence: CDR1 MGHDK, CDR2 SYGVNS. This chain's CDR3 is CASSDRTGSTDTQYF. In DNA form, the CDR3 reads TGTGCCAGCAGTGATCGGACAGGGAGCACAGATACGCAGTATTTT. Full variable domain (outside the CDR3, taken from reference TRBV25-1 and TRBJ2-3): EADIYQTPRYLVIGTGKKITLECSQTMGHDKMYWYQQDPGMELHLIHYSYGVNSTEKGDLSSESTVSRIRTEHFPLTLESARPSHTSQYLCASSDRTGSTDTQYFGPGTRLTVL.

The chain joins TRBV25-1 to TRBJ2-1, with TRBD2 matching over 11 bases. This CDR3 has 15 amino acids. Germline values: CDR1 MGHDK, CDR2 SYGVNS. With V trimmed by 0 bases and J by 9 bases, 4 bases remained unmatched. DNA for the CDR3: TGTGCCAGCAGTGAATATAGCGGGAGGGCCAGTGAGCAGTTCTTC. It yields the protein CASSEYSGRASEQFF.

The chain has TRBV28 and TRBJ1-4, with D tentatively TRBD1 (6 bases). This CDR3 comprises 16 residues. Germline loops: CDR1 MDHEN, CDR2 SYDVKM. V was trimmed by 5 bases and J by 0 bases, leaving 13 bases between them. CDR3 loop: CASSDPGTTTNEKLFF. In nucleotides, the CDR3 is TGTGCCAGCAGTGATCCCGGGACAACAACTAATGAAAAACTGTTTTTT.

The chain recombines TRBV9 with TRBJ2-2; no clear D. V was clipped by 1 base and J by 3 bases, with 4 bases between them. Germline values: CDR1 SGDLS, CDR2 YYNGEE. There are 13 residues in the CDR3. CDR3 in amino acids: CASSVLHTGELFF. The CDR3 coding sequence is TGTGCCAGCAGCGTATTGCACACCGGGGAGCTGTTTTTT.

A note on this clone: One junction end disagrees with the germline gene, perhaps due to a read error. The identical CDR3 is also encoded by other nucleotide sequences in the sample. The chain carries TRBV10-3 and TRBJ2-7; TRBD2 matches at 8 bases. The CDR3 contains 16 residues. Germline loops: CDR1 ENHRY, CDR2 SYGVKD. The CDR3 is CAISERILADTNEQYF. CDR3 sequence (DNA): TGCGCCATCAGTGAGCGAATACTAGCGGATACGAACGAGCAGTACTTC.

This rearrangement joins TRBV11-3 to TRBJ1-1, with no clear D. The germline gives CDR1 SGHNT, CDR2 YENEEA. The V end was cut by 1 base, the J end by 5 bases, with 8 bases between. This CDR3 region has 13 residues. The DNA of the CDR3 is TGTGCCAGCAGCTTAGGGGTGATGACTGAAGCTTTCTTT. This gives the protein CASSLGVMTEAFF.

This chain joins TRBV14 and TRBJ2-1, with D unresolved. The CDR3 is 12 amino acids. Trimming removed 2 bases at V and 9 bases at J, with 8 bases between. Germline CDR1 reads SGHDN; CDR2 reads FVKESK. For the CDR3, the DNA is TGTGCCAGCAGCCAACGTAGGGTTGAGCAGTTCTTC. This translates into CASSQRRVEQFF.

This clone was counted once. The chain couples TRBV12-5 to TRBJ1-4, with D hard to call. Germline V gene data show CDR1 as LGHNT and CDR2 as FRNRAP. Trimming cost V 2 bases and J 3 bases, with 16 bases left between them. The CDR3 length is 17 residues. CDR3: CASGLRSMGGANEKLFF. The CDR3 DNA reads TGTGCTAGTGGTTTGAGATCGATGGGCGGAGCTAATGAAAAACTGTTTTTT.

The gene calls are TRBV7-9 and TRBJ2-1; D remains ambiguous. V gave up 0 bases and J gave up 0 bases, with 6 bases separating them. The CDR3 has 15 residues. Germline CDR1 SEHNR, CDR2 FQNEAQ (reference sequence). CDR3 sequence: CASSLASSSYNEQFF. In DNA form, the CDR3 reads TGTGCCAGCAGCTTAGCCAGTAGCTCCTACAATGAGCAGTTCTTC.

The V and J genes are TRBV29-1 and TRBJ1-1, with D possibly matching TRBD1 (6 bases). This CDR3 spans 12 amino acids. Trimming shortened V by 4 bases and J by 4 bases, and 10 bases separated the two germline ends. Germline-derived CDR1 and CDR2 are SQVTM and ANQGSEA. Here the CDR3 reads CSVGTGPTEAFF. CDR3 DNA: TGCAGCGTTGGAACAGGGCCCACTGAAGCTTTCTTT.

The chain carries TRBV5-4 and TRBJ1-4, with 9 bases that match TRBD1. Germline lookup yields CDR1 SGHNT and CDR2 YYREEE (reference sequence). This CDR3 is built from 20 residues. The ends lost 4 bases at V and 0 bases at J; junction bases unmatched: 16. CDR3 loop: CASSRRKSGQGRATNEKLFF. The CDR3 DNA follows: TGTGCCAGCAGCCGGAGGAAGAGCGGACAGGGGAGAGCAACTAATGAAAAACTGTTTTTT.

Concerning this clone itself: In the same sample, other DNA sequences code for this CDR3. CDR3 coding DNA: TGTGCCAGCAGTTCCCCGGGACAGTTGAACACTGAAGCTTTCTTT. Residues: CASSSPGQLNTEAFF. V and J are TRBV28 and TRBJ1-1, with 7 bases identical to TRBD1. J lost 0 bases, V lost 4 bases, and 5 bases had no gene match. The CDR3 runs to 15 residues. CDR1 is MDHEN and CDR2 is SYDVKM in the germline V gene.

This sequence joins TRBV11-2 and TRBJ2-5, with D tentatively TRBD2 (5 bases). CDR1 and CDR2 (germline): SGHAT, FQNNGV. The CDR3 has 15 amino acids. Trimming took 0 bases from V and 1 from J, leaving 9 bases between them. CDR3 amino acids: CASSLDGSRQETQYF. CDR3 coding DNA: TGTGCCAGCAGCTTAGATGGGAGCCGCCAAGAGACCCAGTACTTC.

This chain's CDR3 is CASVRDPMMNTEAFF. The CDR3 DNA sequence: TGTGCCAGCGTCCGGGACCCAATGATGAACACTGAAGCTTTCTTT. The chain couples TRBV6-5 to TRBJ1-1, with D perhaps matching TRBD1 (5 bases). Germline-derived CDR1 and CDR2 are MNHEY and SVGAGI. The CDR3 is 15 residues long. V gave up 8 bases and J gave up 0 bases, with 16 bases separating them.

The chain combines TRBV6-5 with TRBJ2-5; no reliable D call. This CDR3 has 15 residues. Germline assignment: CDR1 MNHEY and CDR2 SVGAGI. The V and J ends lost 7 bases and 1 base respectively, with 16 bases between them. The chain's CDR3 is CASTEDGRTQETQYF. The CDR3 DNA is TGTGCCAGCACCGAAGATGGCAGGACCCAAGAGACCCAGTACTTC.

In its sample, this clone was seen once. The CDR3 coding sequence is TGTGCCAGCAGGCCTCTTGGAGACTATGGCTACACCTTC. Residues: CASRPLGDYGYTF. The rearrangement joins TRBV6-5 to TRBJ1-2; D is uncertain. Germline values: CDR1 MNHEY, CDR2 SVGAGI. This CDR3 spans 13 amino acids. V dropped 6 bases and J dropped 3 bases, with 11 bases sitting between them.

The chain employs TRBV5-4 and TRBJ2-7, with a weak D call TRBD2 (7 bases). Trimming removed 4 bases from V and 6 bases from J, with 17 bases in between. CDR3 size: 14 residues. Germline CDR1 is SGHNT and CDR2 is YYREEE (reference sequence). The CDR3 here is CASSRGGELGEQYF. As DNA, the CDR3 is TGTGCCAGCAGCAGGGGGGGGGAACTGGGCGAGCAGTACTTC. Drawing the rest from reference TRBV5-4 and TRBJ2-7, the complete variable domain is ETGVTQSPTHLIKTRGQQVTLRCSSQSGHNTVSWYQQALGQGPQFIFQYYREEENGRGNFPPRFSGLQFPNYSSELNVNALELDDSALYLCASSRGGELGEQYFGPGTRLTVT.